This TCR beta chain appears in the sequencing data of a study of blood T cells in healthy people across ages. Extractions gave at least 5 micrograms of total RNA per sample. The V end lost 2 bases, the J end lost 1 base, and 10 bases lay between the germline ends. CDR1 and CDR2 (germline): LGHNA, YSLEER. This CDR3 has 15 amino acids. Study-wide results and limits: Per-million-T-cell TCR beta diversity fell roughly linearly with age. Changes seen in expanded clonotypes were possibly confounded by donor CMV status left unknown.

A note on this clonotype: What it recognizes is unknown.

Next came a second PCR, run for about 6 to 12 cycles, which used a sample-barcoded 5' primer along with a J-beta primer mix. All samples gave at least 2.5 million CDR3-containing paired-end reads. Each CDR3 protein is one row after TCRdb ran MiXCR on the 5' RACE reads. This table holds hundreds of thousands of distinct CDR3 sequences, around two thirds found once. This receptor was taken from a man aged 25-40 years in good health. The chain is built from TRBV4-3 and TRBJ2-3, with D possibly being TRBD2 (6 bases). Specimen: blood. CDR3 DNA sequence: TGCGCCAGCAGCCAACTAGCGAGGGGCACAGATACGCAGTATTTT. It is translated as CASSQLARGTDTQYF.